What follows are 10 T cell receptor beta chains derived from one specimen sequenced in a study of blood T cell repertoires in COVID-19. The repertoire was sequenced with immunoSEQ multiplex PCR; TCRdb's copy has only in-frame clones and lacks some. The sample lists 250,000 to 350,000 clones; 85% to 90% were seen once. The source material was PBMCs or T cells enriched from blood (not recorded which). The receptors were sampled from a woman aged 50 to 65 who had been exposed to COVID-19.

CDR3: CASSLGDYYNEQFF. The CDR3 DNA reads as TGTGCCAGCAGTTTAGGGGACTATTACAATGAGCAGTTCTTC. The chain is built from TRBV27 and TRBJ2-1; 7 bases are shared with TRBD2. V lost 2 bases to trimming and J lost 4 bases; unmatched junction nucleotides: 2. Germline CDR1 MNHEY, CDR2 SMNVEV (reference sequence). The CDR3 extends over 14 amino acids.

CDR3: CASSADSPGTGELFF. DNA of the CDR3: TGCGCCAGCAGCGCGGATAGTCCCGGCACCGGGGAGCTGTTTTTT. The chain is built from TRBV5-1 and TRBJ2-2; D is uncertain. Trimming removed 4 bases from V and 4 bases from J, with 14 bases in between. From germline, CDR1 is SGHRS and CDR2 YFSETQ. The CDR3 runs to 15 residues.

This clone appeared once. The V gene is TRBV19, the J gene TRBJ1-6, with no clear D. CDR1 LNHDA and CDR2 SQIVND come from the germline V gene (reference sequence). The CDR3 is 15 amino acids. With 0 bases removed from V and 10 bases from J, the gap between germline ends came to 13 bases. CDR3 sequence: CASSIDLMSRSPLHF. The CDR3 DNA reads TGTGCCAGTAGTATAGATTTGATGTCGCGATCACCCCTCCACTTT.

The genes are TRBV28 and TRBJ1-1, with a weak D call TRBD1 (5 bases). The CDR3 is made up of 14 amino acids. Germline loops: CDR1 MDHEN, CDR2 SYDVKM. V was trimmed by 7 bases and J by 4 bases, leaving 16 bases between them. The CDR3 protein is CASKGGDLSTEAFF. CDR3 in DNA: TGTGCCAGCAAAGGAGGGGATTTGAGCACTGAAGCTTTCTTT.

This clone was seen more than once but under ten times. The gene calls are TRBV5-6 and TRBJ1-6, with D possibly TRBD1 on 5 matching bases. CDR3 length: 16 amino acids. Germline CDR1 reads SGHDT; CDR2 reads YYEEEE. Trimming removed 0 bases from V and 7 bases from J, with 14 bases in between. This CDR3 is CASSLVREGRNSPLHF. In DNA, the CDR3 is TGTGCCAGCAGCTTGGTCAGGGAGGGGAGAAATTCACCCCTCCACTTT.

V is TRBV7-8 and J is TRBJ2-3; 16 bases are shared with TRBD2. The CDR3 runs 19 residues. Germline-derived CDR1 and CDR2 are SGHVS and FQNEAQ. V shed 4 bases, J shed 0 bases, and the junction held 7 bases outside the gene matches. CDR3 DNA: TGTGCCAGCAGCTCGGGACTAGCGGGGGGGCCCGTCAGCACAGATACGCAGTATTTT. Translated, it gives CASSSGLAGGPVSTDTQYF.

The chain employs TRBV2 and TRBJ2-7; D might be TRBD2 (5 bases). The V end was cut by 6 bases, the J end by 2 bases, with 8 bases between. Germline V gene lookup returns CDR1 SNHLY and CDR2 FYNNEI. The CDR3 spans 12 residues. CDR3 bases: TGTGCCAGCAGGGGAGACACCTACGAGCAGTACTTC. Protein sequence: CASRGDTYEQYF.

The chain combines TRBV19 with TRBJ2-7; D not certain. Germline CDR1 is LNHDA and CDR2 is SQIVND (reference sequence). Trimming stripped 5 bases from V and 2 bases from J, with 16 bases between. The CDR3 is 15 amino acids. CDR3 loop: CASSSHRDFPYEQYF. The CDR3 DNA is TGTGCCAGTAGTTCACACAGAGATTTTCCCTACGAGCAGTACTTC.

In the case of this clone: The sample contains more than one DNA sequence encoding this CDR3. The CDR3 nucleotides are TGTGCCAGCAGTGAAGGGAGGGGTTCCTACAATGAGCAGTTCTTC. Residues: CASSEGRGSYNEQFF. This sequence joins TRBV6-1 and TRBJ2-1, with TRBD2 as a possible D gene (6 bases). The CDR3 spans 15 residues. Germline V gene sequence: CDR1 MNHNS, CDR2 SASEGT. V lost 1 base, J lost 1 base, and 8 bases lay in between.

The gene calls are TRBV5-1 and TRBJ2-3; a possible D gene is TRBD1 (5 bases). V was cut by 4 bases and J by 2 bases, with 11 bases left in between. This CDR3 is built from 14 residues. Per the germline V gene, CDR1 is SGHRS and CDR2 is YFSETQ. The CDR3 DNA reads as TGCGCCAGCAGCATTATCAGGGACACAGATACGCAGTATTTT. Amino acid sequence: CASSIIRDTDTQYF.